These 14 T cell receptor beta chains were sequenced from one sample in a study of T cell repertoires in cytomegalovirus infection. Each CDR3 protein is one row after TCRdb ran MiXCR on the reads. Here the sample spans roughly 100,000 distinct CDR3 sequences, 16% being singletons. The specimen was PBMCs. Receptors originate from a human donor in good health (CMV status not recorded). Some clones in this sample may be carry-over from other donors' samples.

This clonotype was seen at least ten times. The chain combines TRBV7-2 with TRBJ2-5; 10 nucleotides align to TRBD2. Looked up from germline, CDR1 is SGHTA and CDR2 is FQGNSA. This CDR3 spans 14 amino acids. V lost 1 base, J lost 11 bases, and 7 bases stayed unmatched. This CDR3 is CASSLVFTSGEQYF. In nucleotides, the CDR3 is TGTGCCAGCAGCTTAGTTTTTACTAGCGGGGAGCAGTACTTC.

This clonotype was counted between two and nine times. The rearrangement links TRBV7-6 to TRBJ2-3; D ambiguous. Germline V gene sequence: CDR1 SGHVS, CDR2 FNYEAQ. CDR3 length equals 13 residues. Trimming removed 1 base at V and 5 bases at J, with 7 bases between. The DNA for the CDR3 is TGTGCCAGCAGCTTAGGGGTGAGAGATACGCAGTATTTT. Amino acids: CASSLGVRDTQYF.

This clonotype occurred many times. V gene TRBV11-2 combines with J gene TRBJ1-5; D might be TRBD1 (5 bases). In germline, CDR1 is SGHAT, CDR2 FQNNGV. This CDR3 contains 13 residues. With 1 base removed from V and 7 bases from J, the gap between germline ends came to 8 bases. The CDR3 nucleotides are TGTGCCAGCAGCTTAGGGCGGGGGCAGCCCCAGCATTTT. This gives the protein CASSLGRGQPQHF.

Note on this clonotype: A much more abundant neighbour one base away suggests this may be a read error. This sequence joins TRBV7-3 and TRBJ1-1, with D unresolved. Between the trimmed V and J ends, which lost 7 bases and 2 bases, there was a span of 8 bases. The CDR3 consists of 12 residues. Germline CDR1 and CDR2: SGHTA and FQGTGA. In DNA form, the CDR3 reads TGTGCCAGCAACCTTAGCAACACTGAAGCTTTCTTT. Protein: CASNLSNTEAFF.

This clonotype was seen ten or more times. This CDR3 is CASSLSGRLGNTIYF. DNA of the CDR3: TGTGCCAGCAGTTTGTCAGGGAGGCTCGGAAACACCATATATTTT. The chain joins TRBV12-3 or TRBV12-4 to TRBJ1-3; TRBD1 is a possible D gene (5 bases). The CDR3 spans 15 residues. V was clipped by 3 bases and J by 4 bases, with 13 bases between them.

The chain employs TRBV28 and TRBJ2-7; D uncertain. The CDR3 length is 14 residues. Trimming removed 2 bases at V and 4 bases at J, with 12 bases between. Looked up from germline, CDR1 is MDHEN and CDR2 is SYDVKM. CDR3 coding DNA: TGTGCCAGCAGTTTACCCCCCGGTGGGTACGAGCAGTACTTC. Its protein product is CASSLPPGGYEQYF.

This clonotype was observed many times. The chain recombines TRBV7-2 with TRBJ2-7; 14 bases agree with TRBD2. The CDR3 is 17 amino acids. Germline CDR1 and CDR2: SGHTA and FQGNSA. The trim removed 4 bases at V and 2 bases at J, leaving 7 bases unmatched. In nucleotides, the CDR3 is TGTGCCAGCAGCTACCGACTAGCGGGGGGGCTCACCTACGAGCAGTACTTC. This translates into CASSYRLAGGLTYEQYF.

Ten or more counts support this clonotype. The chain combines TRBV20-1 with TRBJ2-7, with D tentatively TRBD1 (5 bases). The V gene lost 0 bases and the J gene lost 1 base, with 13 bases spanning the gap. This CDR3 has 15 amino acids. CDR1 DFQATT and CDR2 SNEGSKA come from the germline V gene (reference sequence). CDR3 sequence reads: CSARDLGDSSYEQYF. The CDR3 DNA reads TGCAGTGCTAGAGATTTAGGGGATAGTTCCTACGAGCAGTACTTC.

V is TRBV14 and J is TRBJ1-1; D is unresolved. Germline loops: CDR1 SGHDN, CDR2 FVKESK. The CDR3 totals 14 residues. The ends were cut back, 0 bases at V and 7 bases at J, with 12 bases in the middle. CDR3 residues: CASSQERVSGEAFF. The CDR3 DNA reads as TGTGCCAGCAGCCAAGAAAGGGTCTCTGGTGAAGCTTTCTTT.

This clonotype was observed many times. The chain couples TRBV15 to TRBJ2-1; either TRBD1 or TRBD2 may supply D (6 bases each). V lost 0 bases and J lost 10, with 10 bases in between. This CDR3 spans 13 amino acids. Germline V lookup: CDR1 LNHNV, CDR2 YYDKDF (reference sequence). CDR3 sequence: CATSRDRGVEQFF. Written as DNA, the CDR3 is TGTGCCACCAGCAGAGATAGGGGGGTGGAGCAGTTCTTC.

For the CDR3, the DNA is TGTGCCAGCAGCCCCCGGACAGGGGCAGGAGTAGGTGAGCAGTTCTTC. Translating it yields CASSPRTGAGVGEQFF. V usage is TRBV5-3 and J usage is TRBJ2-1, with 9 bases that match TRBD1. TRBV5-3 is an ORF, and what it does is uncertain. This CDR3 region has 16 residues. J lost 9 bases, V lost 8 bases, and 18 bases had no gene match.

V and J are TRBV14 and TRBJ2-5; D may be TRBD2 (6 bases). Trimming stripped 4 bases from V and 5 bases from J, with 14 bases between. In germline, CDR1 is SGHDN, CDR2 FVKESK. The CDR3 is 14 amino acids. DNA of the CDR3: TGTGCCAGCAGCCTGGACTATGCGGCCGAGACCCAGTACTTC. This encodes CASSLDYAAETQYF. Full variable domain (rest looked up from reference TRBV14 and TRBJ2-5): EAGVTQFPSHSVIEKGQTVTLRCDPISGHDNLYWYRRVMGKEIKFLLHFVKESKQDESGMPNNRFLAERTGGTYSTLKVQPAELEDSGVYFCASSLDYAAETQYFGPGTRLLVL.

This clonotype was detected many times. The chain is built from TRBV7-2 and TRBJ1-1, with 8 nucleotides matching TRBD1. The CDR3 contains 13 residues. Germline V lookup: CDR1 SGHTA, CDR2 FQGNSA. V dropped 1 base and J dropped 7; count of bases not matched to a gene: 2. In DNA form, the CDR3 reads TGTGCCAGCAGCTTAGGGGACAGGAATGAAGCTTTCTTT. This translates into CASSLGDRNEAFF.

This clonotype occurred many times. The rearrangement links TRBV11-2 to TRBJ1-1; D call uncertain. V lost 1 base and J 0 bases, leaving 6 bases between the germline ends. Germline V lookup: CDR1 SGHAT, CDR2 FQNNGV. This CDR3 spans 14 amino acids. CDR3 protein: CASSLGGLNTEAFF. The CDR3 region has the DNA TGTGCCAGCAGCTTAGGTGGGCTGAACACTGAAGCTTTCTTT.